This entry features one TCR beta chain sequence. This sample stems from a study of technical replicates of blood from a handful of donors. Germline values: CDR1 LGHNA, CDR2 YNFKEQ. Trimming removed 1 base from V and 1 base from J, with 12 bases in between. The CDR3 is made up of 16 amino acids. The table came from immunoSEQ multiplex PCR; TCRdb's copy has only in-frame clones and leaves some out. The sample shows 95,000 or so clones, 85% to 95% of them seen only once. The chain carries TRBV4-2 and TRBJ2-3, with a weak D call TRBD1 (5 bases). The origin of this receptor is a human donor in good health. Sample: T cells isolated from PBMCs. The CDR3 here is CASSQGTTPRTDTQYF. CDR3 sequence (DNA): TGTGCCAGCAGCCAAGGGACAACACCCCGCACAGATACGCAGTATTTT.